This note documents a single TCR beta chain sequence. Its matching antigen is unknown. The data were obtained in a study of cytomegalovirus exposure and HLA in healthy donors. General study findings and limits: The classifier was said to identify cytomegalovirus status with high specificity and sensitivity. The number of N-insertions in an Asian-associated ancestry cluster was reportedly below the approximately 690-donor mean in a later analysis. With further analysis later on, most CMV-associated TCR beta chains appeared HLA-restricted.

With 1 base removed from V and 9 bases from J, the gap between germline ends came to 13 bases. The CDR3 runs 14 residues. Germline loops: CDR1 SGHNT, CDR2 YENEEA. PCR was performed using 60 Vbeta and 13 Jbeta primers. Libraries were prepared by immunoSEQ multiplex PCR; TCRdb keeps only in-frame clonotypes and omits some of them. The top ten hold over 2% of the sample, which has about 120,000 clones, about 80% seen once. The sample was PBMCs. This sequence joins TRBV11-3 and TRBJ2-1; D is undetermined. This sequence originates from a man aged 25-40 years in good health and CMV-seronegative. The CDR3 region has the DNA TGTGCCAGCAGCTTAGTTGCGGCTGGTGGTGAGCAGTTCTTC. It yields the protein CASSLVAAGGEQFF.